Each of the 11 T cell receptor beta chains below was sequenced from the same sample in a study of shared clonotypes between healthy human individuals (dated by TCRdb to about 2020). Library preparation used the immunoSEQ multiplex PCR assay. TCRdb retrieved this table from immuneACCESS and kept in-frame rearrangements only. Not all clones are present; in checked studies, unresolved V genes account for under half, and no reason is known for the remainder. This sample has 950,000 to 1,100,000 clones in its table, and 78% of those were observed once. Clones ranked in the top ten supply around 0.61% of the sample. Sequencing was carried out using memory CD4+ T cells from PBMCs. This specimen's cell subset or site label, per the study, means: CD45RA-negative fraction. The receptor set was obtained from a man aged 18 to 30 in good health. Some clones in this sample may be carry-over from other donors' samples.

The chain has TRBV29-1 and TRBJ1-5, with no clear D. Germline CDR1 and CDR2: SQVTM and ANQGSEA. V was pared by 4 bases and J by 0 bases, with 7 bases between. The CDR3 is 13 amino acids. For the CDR3, the DNA is TGCAGCGTTGTAACTGATAGCAATCAGCCCCAGCATTTT. Its translation is CSVVTDSNQPQHF.

The chain has TRBV7-3 and TRBJ2-3; TRBD2 agrees at 7 bases. Germline assignment: CDR1 SGHTA and CDR2 FQGTGA. The V segment lost 3 bases and the J segment 4 bases; nucleotides outside the gene matches: 7. The CDR3 loop spans 15 amino acids. The CDR3 DNA is TGTGCCAGCAGCTTGGCGGGAGAGGTAGCAGATACGCAGTATTTT. It codes for CASSLAGEVADTQYF.

This clone has at least ten counts. The chain couples TRBV9 to TRBJ2-1; TRBD2 might be the D (6 bases). Germline V CDR1 and CDR2: SGDLS, YYNGEE. This CDR3 comprises 16 residues. The V gene lost 0 bases and the J gene lost 3 bases, with 13 bases spanning the gap. The DNA of the CDR3 is TGTGCCAGCAGCGTAGCGGGAGAGGGTTTCTACAATGAGCAGTTCTTC. Encoded protein: CASSVAGEGFYNEQFF.

CDR3 amino acids: CASSQGTLAGVYNEQFF. The CDR3, as DNA: TGCGCCAGCAGCCAGGGTACCCTAGCGGGAGTGTACAATGAGCAGTTCTTC. This chain connects TRBV4-1 to TRBJ2-1, with 10 bases matching TRBD2. Losses at the gene ends were 3 bases for V and 4 bases for J; bases not matched to a gene: 9. CDR1 MGHRA and CDR2 YSYEKL come from the germline V gene. The CDR3 extends over 17 amino acids.

The J gene is TRBJ1-2, the V gene TRBV7-8, with a possible D match to TRBD1 (6 bases). Trimming took off 5 bases at V and 4 bases at J, with 17 bases between the two ends. Per the germline V gene, CDR1 is SGHVS and CDR2 is FQNEAQ. This CDR3 contains 15 residues. CDR3 in DNA: TGTGCCAGCAGCCCAGGGGAGGCGGGGACCTATGGCTACACCTTC. It encodes CASSPGEAGTYGYTF.

V usage is TRBV27 and J usage is TRBJ1-5; D possibly corresponds to TRBD1 (6 bases). V lost 2 bases, J lost 1 base, and 9 bases lay in between. The CDR3 consists of 15 residues. CDR1 is MNHEY and CDR2 is SMNVEV in the germline V gene (reference sequence). CDR3 sequence: CASSLTGGSNQPQHF. The CDR3 DNA is TGTGCCAGCAGTTTAACCGGGGGCAGCAATCAGCCCCAGCATTTT.

The chain couples TRBV28 to TRBJ2-7; TRBD1 is a possible D gene (5 bases). Germline V CDR1 and CDR2: MDHEN, SYDVKM. V gave up 3 bases and J gave up 2 bases, with 11 bases separating them. This CDR3 spans 14 amino acids. As DNA, the CDR3 is TGTGCCAGCAGTTTCGTAGGACAAACCTACGAGCAGTACTTC. It specifies CASSFVGQTYEQYF.

This clone has more than one count but fewer than ten. The chain has TRBV6-5 and TRBJ2-7; TRBD2 matches at 8 bases. Germline lookup yields CDR1 MNHEY and CDR2 SVGAGI. Unmatched junction bases numbered 8, after V lost 5 bases and J lost 2 bases. This CDR3 region has 15 residues. Here the CDR3 DNA reads TGTGCCAGCAGTCCTAGGGGACTAGACACCTACGAGCAGTACTTC. This gives the protein CASSPRGLDTYEQYF.

This clone came up many times. The chain recombines TRBV13 with TRBJ2-7; possible D gene TRBD2, 6 bases. Per the germline V gene, CDR1 is PRHDT and CDR2 is FYEKMQ (reference sequence). The CDR3 is 15 amino acids. Trimming removed 5 bases from V and 3 bases from J, with 17 bases in between. The chain's CDR3 is CASSPRRETVYEQYF. In nucleotides, the CDR3 is TGTGCCAGCAGCCCCAGGCGGGAAACGGTCTACGAGCAGTACTTC.

The CDR3 is CASVLWDSAQPQHF. Here the CDR3 DNA reads TGTGCCAGCGTTCTCTGGGACAGTGCTCAGCCCCAGCATTTT. This chain joins TRBV6-5 and TRBJ1-5; 7 nucleotides agree with TRBD1. This CDR3 is built from 14 residues. CDR1 is MNHEY, CDR2 SVGAGI, per germline. The junction had 10 bases not matched to a gene; V was cut back by 8 bases and J by 6 bases.

This chain connects TRBV5-4 to TRBJ2-1; 8 bases match TRBD2. The CDR3 totals 16 residues. Germline V lookup: CDR1 SGHNT, CDR2 YYREEE (reference sequence). Trimming removed 0 bases from V and 5 bases from J; junction bases left unmatched: 7. The CDR3 sequence: CASSLVAGGGDNEQFF. Written as DNA, the CDR3 is TGTGCCAGCAGCTTGGTGGCGGGAGGAGGGGACAATGAGCAGTTCTTC.